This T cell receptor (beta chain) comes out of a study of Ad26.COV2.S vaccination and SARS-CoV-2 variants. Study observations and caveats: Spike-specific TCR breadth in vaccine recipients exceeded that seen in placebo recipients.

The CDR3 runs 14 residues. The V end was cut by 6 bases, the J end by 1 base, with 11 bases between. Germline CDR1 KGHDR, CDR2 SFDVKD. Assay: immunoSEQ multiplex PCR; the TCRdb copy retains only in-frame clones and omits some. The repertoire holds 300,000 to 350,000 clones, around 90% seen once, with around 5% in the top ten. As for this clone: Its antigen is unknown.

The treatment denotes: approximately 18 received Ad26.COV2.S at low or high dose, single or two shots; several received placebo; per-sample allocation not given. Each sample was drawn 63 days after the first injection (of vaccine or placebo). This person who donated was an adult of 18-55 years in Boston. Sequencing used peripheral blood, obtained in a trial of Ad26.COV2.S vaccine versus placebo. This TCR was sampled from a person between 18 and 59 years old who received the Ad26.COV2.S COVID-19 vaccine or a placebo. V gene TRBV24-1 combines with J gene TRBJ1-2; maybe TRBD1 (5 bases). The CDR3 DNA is TGTGCCACCAGTACGGCAGGGATTAACTATGGCTACACCTTC. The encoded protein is CATSTAGINYGYTF.